What follows is one TCR beta chain and its context. The data stem from a study of TIL therapy for anti-PD-1-resistant metastatic lung cancer. About the study: Tumors carried a median around 1.4 non-synonymous mutations per megabase.

Time point meaning: pre-treatment sample, taken before nivolumab and TIL therapy. Germline CDR1 reads SGHVS; CDR2 reads FQNEAQ. With V trimmed by 1 base and J by 1 base, 2 bases remained unmatched. The CDR3 has 16 residues. Sequencing used immunoSEQ v3. Data came from immunoSEQ multiplex PCR; TCRdb stores just in-frame clones and leaves some out. The table lists some 37,000 clones, less than 75% of them singletons, with under 7% in the top ten. The sequences come from blood, collected at baseline. The chain combines TRBV7-8 with TRBJ2-2, with TRBD2 identical over 8 bases. This receptor was identified in a person aged 25 to 85 with non-small cell lung cancer. The CDR3 DNA is TGTGCCAGCAGCTTAGTAGCGGGGATGAACACCGGGGAGCTGTTTTTT. Protein: CASSLVAGMNTGELFF. The full variable domain, in which reference TRBV7-8 and TRBJ2-2 provide the parts outside the CDR3, is GAGVSQSPRYKVAKRGQDVALRCDPISGHVSLFWYQQALGQGPEFLTYFQNEAQLDKSGLPSDRFFAERPEGSVSTLKIQRTQQEDSAVYLCASSLVAGMNTGELFFGEGSRLTVL.